Following are 10 T cell receptor beta chains from one sample sequenced in a study of T cells in tuberculosis. Only in-frame clones appear in the TCRdb table, and some are missing; sequencing was by immunoSEQ multiplex PCR. This table has tens of thousands of clones, 85% to 95% appearing once. The source material was PBMCs. These receptors were obtained from a donor between 10 and 29 years old with latent tuberculosis or without tuberculosis infection. Some clones in this sample may be carry-over from other donors' samples.

J is TRBJ1-1 and V is TRBV2; TRBD1 is a possible D gene (5 bases). The CDR3 is 15 amino acids. Germline lookup yields CDR1 SNHLY and CDR2 FYNNEI. Trimming took off 6 bases at V and 3 bases at J, with 17 bases between the two ends. CDR3 sequence: CASRSPAGVDTEAFF. In nucleotides, the CDR3 is TGTGCCAGCAGAAGCCCTGCGGGGGTCGACACTGAAGCTTTCTTT.

The J gene is TRBJ1-4, the V gene TRBV7-9; D unresolved. The germline V and J ends were trimmed by 1 base and 8 bases, with 8 bases remaining between them. This CDR3 has 13 residues. Germline-derived CDR1 and CDR2 are SEHNR and FQNEAQ (reference sequence). In DNA form, the CDR3 reads TGTGCCAGCAGCTTAGAAGCGGGGGAAAAACTGTTTTTT. Amino acids: CASSLEAGEKLFF.

The J gene is TRBJ2-1, the V gene TRBV2, with 7 bases identical to TRBD2. The length of the CDR3 is 16 residues. The germline V gene encodes CDR1 SNHLY and CDR2 FYNNEI. Losses at the gene ends were 3 bases for V and 1 base for J; bases not matched to a gene: 6. The CDR3 nucleotides read TGTGCCAGCAGTGACCAAGCGGGGAAATCCTACAATGAGCAGTTCTTC. This encodes CASSDQAGKSYNEQFF.

CDR3 in DNA: TGCGCCAGCAGCTTCGGGCCAGCGGCCTCGGACGAGCAGTACTTC. Translating it yields CASSFGPAASDEQYF. The chain couples TRBV5-1 to TRBJ2-7; maybe TRBD2 (5 bases). Deletions cut 2 bases from V and 5 bases from J, with 17 bases between. Germline V gives CDR1 SGHRS, CDR2 YFSETQ. CDR3 size: 15 residues.

CDR3 amino acids: CASSSKKGGPAADYGYTF. The DNA for the CDR3 is TGCGCCAGCAGCTCCAAGAAGGGAGGTCCCGCGGCTGACTATGGCTACACCTTC. The V and J genes are TRBV5-1 and TRBJ1-2; D is unresolved. This CDR3 spans 18 amino acids. CDR1 is SGHRS, CDR2 YFSETQ, per germline. Trimming pared 3 bases from V and 3 bases from J, leaving 24 bases between. Full variable domain (rest looked up from reference TRBV5-1 and TRBJ1-2): KAGVTQTPRYLIKTRGQQVTLSCSPISGHRSVSWYQQTPGQGLQFLFEYFSETQRNKGNFPGRFSGRQFSNSRSEMNVSTLELGDSALYLCASSSKKGGPAADYGYTFGSGTRLTVV.

CDR3 sequence reads: CASSLGTGGSPLHF. CDR3 in DNA: TGTGCCAGCAGCTTGGGGACAGGAGGTTCACCCCTCCACTTT. V is TRBV5-6 and J is TRBJ1-6, with 7 bases fitting TRBD1. The CDR3 contains 14 residues. Trimming took 0 bases from V and 9 from J; bases not matched to a gene: 3. Per germline, CDR1 SGHDT and CDR2 YYEEEE.

This clone was detected only a few times. This chain connects TRBV10-3 to TRBJ1-1; D is possibly TRBD1 (6 bases). The V gene lost 6 bases and the J gene lost 9 bases, with 17 bases spanning the gap. The CDR3 runs to 13 residues. CDR1 and CDR2 (germline): ENHRY, SYGVKD. CDR3 in amino acids: CAISGDNRGKAFF. The CDR3 DNA reads TGTGCCATCAGCGGGGACAATAGGGGGAAAGCTTTCTTT.

This clone occurred once. This chain connects TRBV6-1 to TRBJ2-7; 11 bases are shared with TRBD2. After removal of 7 bases from V and 3 bases from J, the junction contained 8 bases not matched to a gene. The germline gives CDR1 MNHNS, CDR2 SASEGT. The CDR3 spans 15 residues. Here the CDR3 DNA reads TGTGCCAGCACCGAGGGACTAGCGGAGATCTACGAGCAGTACTTC. It specifies CASTEGLAEIYEQYF.

This sequence joins TRBV4-1 and TRBJ2-1, with 10 bases that match TRBD1. The germline CDR1 and CDR2 sequences are MGHRA and YSYEKL. The CDR3 is 13 residues long. The ends lost 4 bases at V and 8 bases at J; junction bases unmatched: 2. The CDR3 loop is CASSRQGADEQFF. The CDR3 nucleotides are TGCGCCAGCAGCCGACAGGGGGCGGATGAGCAGTTCTTC.

This clone is a singleton in its sample. The chain carries TRBV9 and TRBJ2-1, with 7 bases aligning to TRBD1. The V segment lost 6 bases and the J segment 9 bases; nucleotides outside the gene matches: 9. This CDR3 spans 13 amino acids. Germline loops: CDR1 SGDLS, CDR2 YYNGEE. DNA of the CDR3: TGTGCCAGCACCGGACAGGCCAGCGGTGAGCAGTTCTTC. It specifies CASTGQASGEQFF. Supplemented by reference TRBV9 and TRBJ2-1, the full variable domain reads DSGVTQTPKHLITATGQRVTLRCSPRSGDLSVYWYQQSLDQGLQFLIQYYNGEERAKGNILERFSAQQFPDLHSELNLSSLELGDSALYFCASTGQASGEQFFGPGTRLTVL.